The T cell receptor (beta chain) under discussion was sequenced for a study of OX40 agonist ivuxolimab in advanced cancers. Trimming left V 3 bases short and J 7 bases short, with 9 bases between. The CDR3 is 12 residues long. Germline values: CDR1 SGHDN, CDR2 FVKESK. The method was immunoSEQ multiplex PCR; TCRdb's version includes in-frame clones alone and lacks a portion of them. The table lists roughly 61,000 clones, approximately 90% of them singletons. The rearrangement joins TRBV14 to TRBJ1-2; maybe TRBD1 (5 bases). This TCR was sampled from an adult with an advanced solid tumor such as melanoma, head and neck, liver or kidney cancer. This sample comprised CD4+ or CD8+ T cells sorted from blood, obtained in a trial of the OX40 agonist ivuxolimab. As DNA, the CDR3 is TGTGCCAGCAGCCAGGCAGGGTTTGGCTACACCTTC. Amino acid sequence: CASSQAGFGYTF. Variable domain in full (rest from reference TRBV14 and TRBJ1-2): EAGVTQFPSHSVIEKGQTVTLRCDPISGHDNLYWYRRVMGKEIKFLLHFVKESKQDESGMPNNRFLAERTGGTYSTLKVQPAELEDSGVYFCASSQAGFGYTFGSGTRLTVV.